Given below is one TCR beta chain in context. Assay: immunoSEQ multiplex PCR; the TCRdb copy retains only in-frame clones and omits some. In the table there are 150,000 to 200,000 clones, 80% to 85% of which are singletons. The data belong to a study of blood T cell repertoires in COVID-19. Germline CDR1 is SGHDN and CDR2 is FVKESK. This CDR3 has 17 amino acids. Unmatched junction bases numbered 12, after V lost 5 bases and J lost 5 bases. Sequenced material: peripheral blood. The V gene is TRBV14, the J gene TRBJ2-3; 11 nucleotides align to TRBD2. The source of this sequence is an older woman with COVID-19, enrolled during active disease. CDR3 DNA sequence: TGTGCCAGCAGCATTCTGGGACTAGCGGTTGGGGGAGATACGCAGTATTTT. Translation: CASSILGLAVGGDTQYF.